This T cell receptor beta chain originates from a study of cytomegalovirus exposure and HLA in healthy donors. Germline V gives CDR1 GTSNPN, CDR2 SVGIG (reference sequence). V shed 4 bases and J 2 bases; nucleotides not matched to a gene: 5. This CDR3 contains 13 residues. Overall study results and limits: Certain indistinguishable V segments, among them TRBV6-2 and TRBV6-3, were excluded. TCR beta sequences reportedly predicted most subjects' HLA-A and HLA-B alleles accurately. Researchers had no immune exposure information except CMV serostatus available.

The PCR employed 60 Vbeta primers together with 13 Jbeta primers. The method was immunoSEQ multiplex PCR; TCRdb's version includes in-frame clones alone and lacks a portion of them. The sample holds some 140,000 clones, 77% seen once. A remark on this clone: Its antigen is currently unknown.

The rearrangement links TRBV30 to TRBJ2-7; 7 nucleotides align to TRBD1. The sample comprised PBMCs. The receptor comes from a woman aged 55-75 years in good health and CMV-seronegative. The CDR3 region is CAWTGTVPYEQYF. For the CDR3, the DNA is TGTGCCTGGACCGGGACAGTCCCCTACGAGCAGTACTTC.